This T cell receptor (beta chain) is drawn from a study of siplizumab effects on memory and regulatory T cells. General observations from the study: With siplizumab, Treg-derived clones averaged around 70% of mappable alloreactive CD4+ clones, versus around 28% in controls. No functional test confirmed suppression by proliferating siplizumab-culture Tregs. Memory T cells appeared less diverse than naive cells, which seemed to contribute substantially to alloresponse.

To note about this clone: Its antigen is still unknown.

Libraries were prepared by immunoSEQ multiplex PCR; TCRdb keeps only in-frame clonotypes and omits some of them. Here the sample spans tens of thousands of clones, more than 85% being singletons. V dropped 3 bases and J dropped 1 base, with 10 bases sitting between them. Germline V CDR1 and CDR2: SGHTS, YDEGEE. The CDR3 contains 14 residues. The chain has TRBV5-8 and TRBJ1-1; tentative D call: TRBD1 (6 bases). This sequence originates from a human donor in good health. Sequenced material: naive CD8+ T cells sorted from blood. CDR3 protein: CASSSPGQNTEAFF. The CDR3 DNA is TGTGCCAGCAGCTCACCGGGACAGAACACTGAAGCTTTCTTT.